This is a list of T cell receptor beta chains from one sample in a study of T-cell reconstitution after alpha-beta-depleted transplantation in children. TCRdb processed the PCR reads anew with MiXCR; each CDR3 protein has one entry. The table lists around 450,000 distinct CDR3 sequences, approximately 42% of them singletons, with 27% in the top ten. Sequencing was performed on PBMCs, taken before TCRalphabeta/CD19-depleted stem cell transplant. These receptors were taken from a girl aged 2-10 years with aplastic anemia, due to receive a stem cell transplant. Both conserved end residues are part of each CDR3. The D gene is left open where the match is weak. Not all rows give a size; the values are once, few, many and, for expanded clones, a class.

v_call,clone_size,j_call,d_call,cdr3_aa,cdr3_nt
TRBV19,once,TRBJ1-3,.,CASSDRDKATRGYF,TGTGCCAGTAGTGACCGGGACAAGGCCACCCGGGGCTATTTT
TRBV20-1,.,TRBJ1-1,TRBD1,CSARETGGAYTEAFF,TGCAGTGCTAGAGAGACAGGGGGCGCTTACACTGAAGCTTTCTTT
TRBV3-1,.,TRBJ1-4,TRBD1,CASSHRGANEKLFF,TGTGCCAGCAGCCACAGGGGGGCTAATGAAAAACTGTTTTTT
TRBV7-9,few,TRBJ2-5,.,CASSLDGAQETQYF,TGTGCCAGCAGCTTGGACGGAGCACAAGAGACCCAGTACTTC
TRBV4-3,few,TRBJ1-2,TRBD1,CASSQSGQGYGYTF,TGCGCCAGCAGCCAGTCGGGACAGGGGTATGGCTACACCTTC
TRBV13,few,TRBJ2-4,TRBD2,CASSVPPSGKNIQYF,TGTGCCAGCAGCGTCCCCCCTAGCGGCAAAAACATTCAGTACTTC
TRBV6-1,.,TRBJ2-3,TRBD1,CASRRTGGDTQYF,TGTGCCAGCAGAAGGACAGGGGGAGATACGCAGTATTTT
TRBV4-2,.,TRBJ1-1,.,CASSQVLTLNTEAFF,TGTGCCAGCAGCCAAGTCCTTACACTGAACACTGAAGCTTTCTTT
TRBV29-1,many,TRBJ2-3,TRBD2,CSVVPSGSTDTQYF,TGCAGCGTCGTCCCTAGCGGTTCCACAGATACGCAGTATTTT
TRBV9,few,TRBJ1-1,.,CASSVQGIGVTEAFF,TGTGCCAGCAGCGTACAGGGTATAGGTGTCACTGAAGCTTTCTTT
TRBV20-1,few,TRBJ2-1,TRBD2,CSARSAGGSYNEQFF,TGCAGTGCTAGATCGGCGGGAGGGAGTTACAATGAGCAGTTCTTC
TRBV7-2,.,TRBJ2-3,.,CASSLDWRSTDTQYF,TGTGCCAGCAGCTTGGACTGGCGTAGCACAGATACGCAGTATTTT
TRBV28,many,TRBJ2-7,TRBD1,CASRFRGLRNEQYF,TGTGCCAGCAGGTTCAGGGGGCTTAGGAACGAGCAGTACTTC
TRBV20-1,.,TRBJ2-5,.,CSARVATGQETQYF,TGCAGTGCTAGAGTGGCTACAGGACAAGAGACCCAGTACTTC
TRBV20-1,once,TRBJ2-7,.,CSARDLGRETSYEQYF,TGCAGTGCTAGAGATCTCGGTCGGGAGACCTCCTACGAGCAGTACTTC
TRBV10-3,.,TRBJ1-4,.,CAISEFGATNEKLFF,TGTGCCATCAGTGAGTTTGGGGCAACTAATGAAAAACTGTTTTTT
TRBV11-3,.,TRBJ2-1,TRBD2,CASSLVAGDNEQFF,TGTGCCAGCAGCTTAGTTGCGGGGGACAATGAGCAGTTCTTC
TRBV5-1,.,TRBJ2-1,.,CASSLGGLGQFF,TGCGCCAGCAGCTTGGGGGGACTCGGGCAGTTCTTC
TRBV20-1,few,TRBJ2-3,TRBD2,CSARDPTSVDTQYF,TGCAGTGCTAGAGACCCGACTAGCGTGGATACGCAGTATTTT
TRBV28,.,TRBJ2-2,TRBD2,CASSFSSGGRQANTGELFF,TGTGCCAGCAGTTTTAGTTCGGGGGGGCGCCAAGCGAACACCGGGGAGCTGTTTTTT
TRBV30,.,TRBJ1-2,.,CAWSAQKRVTF,TGTGCCTGGAGTGCGCAGAAGAGGGTCACCTTC
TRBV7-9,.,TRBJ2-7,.,CASSPPPPEPYEQYF,TGTGCCAGCAGCCCCCCTCCCCCGGAGCCCTACGAGCAGTACTTC
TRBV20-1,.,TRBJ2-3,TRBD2,CSAKHPGTGRAGGYPDTQYF,TGCAGTGCTAAGCACCCCGGGACTGGCCGGGCGGGAGGGTATCCAGATACGCAGTATTTT
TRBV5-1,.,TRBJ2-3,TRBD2,CASSLSGLAGGTQYF,TGCGCCAGCAGCCTCTCGGGACTAGCGGGAGGTACGCAGTATTTT
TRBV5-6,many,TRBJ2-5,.,CASSLVRGRETQYF,TGTGCCAGCAGCTTGGTTCGGGGGAGGGAGACCCAGTACTTC
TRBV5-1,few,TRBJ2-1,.,CASSLTFPQGLSYNEQFF,TGCGCCAGCAGCTTGACCTTTCCACAGGGCCTCTCCTACAATGAGCAGTTCTTC
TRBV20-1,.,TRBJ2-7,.,CSARDRRGTSYEQYF,TGCAGTGCTAGAGATAGGCGCGGGACCAGCTACGAGCAGTACTTC
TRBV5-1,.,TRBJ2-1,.,CASSPDRVEEQFF,TGCGCCAGCAGCCCGGACCGGGTCGAGGAGCAGTTCTTC
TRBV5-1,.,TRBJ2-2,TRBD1,CASSVAGQGAGELFF,TGCGCCAGCAGCGTGGCGGGACAGGGGGCCGGGGAGCTGTTTTTT
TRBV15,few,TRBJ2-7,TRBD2,CATSRDRSGRPSYEQYF,TGTGCCACCAGCAGAGATCGCAGCGGGAGACCCTCCTACGAGCAGTACTTC
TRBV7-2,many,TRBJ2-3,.,CASSSDTQYF,TGTGCCAGCAGTTCAGATACGCAGTATTTT
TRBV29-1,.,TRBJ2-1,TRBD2,CSAAGQGLGNEQFF,TGCAGCGCTGCAGGGCAGGGACTAGGGAATGAGCAGTTCTTC
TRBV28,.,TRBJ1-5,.,CASSLSRGNQPQHF,TGTGCCAGCAGTTTAAGTCGGGGTAATCAGCCCCAGCATTTT
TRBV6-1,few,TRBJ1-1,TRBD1,CASSQQGALRTEAFF,TGTGCCAGCAGCCAGCAGGGGGCCCTGAGGACTGAAGCTTTCTTT
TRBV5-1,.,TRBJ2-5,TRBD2,CASSPSGGETQYF,TGCGCCAGCAGCCCCAGCGGGGGAGAGACCCAGTACTTC
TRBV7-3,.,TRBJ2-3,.,CASSLNVGPQYF,TGTGCCAGCAGCTTAAACGTAGGACCGCAGTATTTT
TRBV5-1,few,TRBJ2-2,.,CASSLEAPTGELFF,TGCGCCAGCAGCTTGGAAGCTCCGACAGGAGAGCTGTTTTTT
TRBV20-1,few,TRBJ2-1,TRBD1,CSARGTGGWGEQFF,TGCAGTGCTAGGGGGACAGGGGGCTGGGGTGAGCAGTTCTTC
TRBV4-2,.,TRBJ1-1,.,CASSQDARGAEAFF,TGTGCCAGCAGCCAAGATGCGAGGGGCGCTGAAGCTTTCTTT
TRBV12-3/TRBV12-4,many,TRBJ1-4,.,CASSFVRGNEKLFF,TGTGCCAGCAGTTTTGTCAGAGGGAATGAAAAACTGTTTTTT
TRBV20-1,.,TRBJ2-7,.,CSALTTYEQYF,TGCAGTGCCCTGACCACCTACGAGCAGTACTTC
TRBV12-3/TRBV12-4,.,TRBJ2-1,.,CASSRTASLYNEQFF,TGTGCCAGCAGCAGAACAGCTAGCCTTTACAATGAGCAGTTCTTC
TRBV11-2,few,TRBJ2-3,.,CASSPQRETQYF,TGTGCCAGCAGCCCCCAAAGGGAGACGCAGTATTTT
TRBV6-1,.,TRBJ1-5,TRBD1,CASVTGASNQPQHF,TGTGCCAGCGTCACAGGGGCCTCCAATCAGCCCCAGCATTTT
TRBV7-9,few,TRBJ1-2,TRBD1,CASSSITVQGIGGYTF,TGTGCCAGCAGCTCCATTACAGTACAGGGGATCGGTGGCTACACCTTC
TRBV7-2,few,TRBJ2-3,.,CASSAPLGTQYF,TGTGCCAGCAGCGCCCCGTTGGGTACGCAGTATTTT
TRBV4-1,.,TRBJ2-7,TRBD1,CASSQEGTGARIEQYF,TGCGCCAGCAGCCAAGAGGGGACAGGGGCGCGAATTGAGCAGTACTTC
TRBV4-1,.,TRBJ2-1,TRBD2,CASSQDETSGYNEQFF,TGCGCCAGCAGCCAAGATGAGACTAGCGGATACAATGAGCAGTTCTTC
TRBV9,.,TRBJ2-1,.,CASSASGDSYNEQFF,TGTGCCAGCAGCGCTTCAGGGGACTCCTACAATGAGCAGTTCTTC
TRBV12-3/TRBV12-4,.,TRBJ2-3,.,CASSLFNTDTQYF,TGTGCCAGCAGTTTATTCAACACAGATACGCAGTATTTT
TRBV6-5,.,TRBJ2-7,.,CASSSLGRTTYEQYF,TGTGCCAGCAGTTCTCTAGGTCGCACGACCTACGAGCAGTACTTC
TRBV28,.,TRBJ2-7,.,CASILIGGAEQYF,TGTGCCAGCATCCTAATAGGGGGAGCCGAGCAGTACTTC
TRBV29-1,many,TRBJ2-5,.,CSVVGQETQYF,TGCAGCGTTGTCGGGCAAGAGACCCAGTACTTC
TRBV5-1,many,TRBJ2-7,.,CASSLISDQVSQYF,TGCGCCAGCAGCCTAATCAGTGACCAGGTCTCGCAGTACTTC
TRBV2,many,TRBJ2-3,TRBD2,CASSEASGTSGEGLTQYF,TGTGCCAGCAGTGAAGCCTCCGGGACTAGCGGGGAGGGCCTTACGCAGTATTTT